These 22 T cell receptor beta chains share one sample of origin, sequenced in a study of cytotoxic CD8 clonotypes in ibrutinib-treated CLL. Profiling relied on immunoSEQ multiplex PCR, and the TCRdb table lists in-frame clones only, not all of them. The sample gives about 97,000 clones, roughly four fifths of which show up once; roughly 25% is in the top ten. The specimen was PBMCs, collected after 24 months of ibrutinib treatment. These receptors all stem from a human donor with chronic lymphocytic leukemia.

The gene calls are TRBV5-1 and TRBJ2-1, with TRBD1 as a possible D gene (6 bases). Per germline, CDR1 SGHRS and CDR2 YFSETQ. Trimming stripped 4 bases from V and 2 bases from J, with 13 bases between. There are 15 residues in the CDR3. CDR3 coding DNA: TGCGCCAGCAGCCGCTCACAGGGTACCTACAATGAGCAGTTCTTC. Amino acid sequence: CASSRSQGTYNEQFF.

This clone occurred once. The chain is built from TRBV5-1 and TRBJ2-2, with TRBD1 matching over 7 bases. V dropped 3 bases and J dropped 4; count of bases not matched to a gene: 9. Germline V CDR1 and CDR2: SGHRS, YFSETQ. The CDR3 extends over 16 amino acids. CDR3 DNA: TGCGCCAGCAGCTCCTCAGGGGGTTGGAGCACCGGGGAGCTGTTTTTT. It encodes CASSSSGGWSTGELFF.

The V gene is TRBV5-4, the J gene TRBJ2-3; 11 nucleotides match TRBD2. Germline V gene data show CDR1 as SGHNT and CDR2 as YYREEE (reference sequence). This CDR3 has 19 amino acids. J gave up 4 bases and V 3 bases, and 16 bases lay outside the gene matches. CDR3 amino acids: CASSWGLLAGDFIADTQYF. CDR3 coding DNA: TGTGCCAGCAGCTGGGGTCTACTAGCGGGAGATTTTATCGCAGATACGCAGTATTTT.

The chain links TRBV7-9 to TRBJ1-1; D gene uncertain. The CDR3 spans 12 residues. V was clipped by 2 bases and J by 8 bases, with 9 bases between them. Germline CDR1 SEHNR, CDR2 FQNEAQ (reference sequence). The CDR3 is CASSLTLGEAFF. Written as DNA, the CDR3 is TGTGCCAGCAGCTTAACCCTAGGAGAAGCTTTCTTT.

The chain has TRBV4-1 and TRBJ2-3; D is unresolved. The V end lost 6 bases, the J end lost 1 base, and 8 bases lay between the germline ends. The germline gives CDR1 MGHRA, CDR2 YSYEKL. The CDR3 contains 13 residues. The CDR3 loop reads CASRTRGTDTQYF. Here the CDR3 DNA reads TGCGCCAGCAGGACAAGGGGCACAGATACGCAGTATTTT.

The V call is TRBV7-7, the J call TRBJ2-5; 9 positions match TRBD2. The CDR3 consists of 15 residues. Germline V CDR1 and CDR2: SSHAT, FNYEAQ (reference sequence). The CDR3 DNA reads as TGTGCTAGCTCCCTAGGGACTAGCCGACGGGAGACCCAGTACTTC. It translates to CASSLGTSRRETQYF.

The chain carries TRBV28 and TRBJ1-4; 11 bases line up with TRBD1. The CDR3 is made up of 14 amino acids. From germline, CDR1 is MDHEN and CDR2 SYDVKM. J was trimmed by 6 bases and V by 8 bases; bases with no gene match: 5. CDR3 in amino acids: CASRTGGRDEKLFF. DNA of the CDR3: TGTGCCAGCCGGACAGGGGGCCGGGATGAAAAACTGTTTTTT.

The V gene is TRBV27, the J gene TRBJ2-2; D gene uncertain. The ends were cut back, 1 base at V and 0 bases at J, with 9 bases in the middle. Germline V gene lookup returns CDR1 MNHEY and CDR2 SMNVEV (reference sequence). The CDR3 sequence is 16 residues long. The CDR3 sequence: CASSLLEIPNTGELFF. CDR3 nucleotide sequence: TGTGCCAGCAGTTTATTAGAAATACCGAACACCGGGGAGCTGTTTTTT.

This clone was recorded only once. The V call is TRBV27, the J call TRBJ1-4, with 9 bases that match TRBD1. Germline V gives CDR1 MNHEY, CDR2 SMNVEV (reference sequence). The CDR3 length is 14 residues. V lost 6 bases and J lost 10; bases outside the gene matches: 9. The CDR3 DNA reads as TGTGCCAGCAGCCTTATGGGGACAGGGAGAAAACTGTTTTTT. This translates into CASSLMGTGRKLFF.

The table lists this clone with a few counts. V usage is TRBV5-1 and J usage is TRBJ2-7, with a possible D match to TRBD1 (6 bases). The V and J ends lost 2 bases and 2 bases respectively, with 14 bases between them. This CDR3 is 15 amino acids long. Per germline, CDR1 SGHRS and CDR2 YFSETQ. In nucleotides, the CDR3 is TGCGCCAGCAGCTTATTGACAGGAGACCCCTACGAGCAGTACTTC. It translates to CASSLLTGDPYEQYF.

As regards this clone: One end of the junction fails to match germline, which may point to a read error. The CDR3 nucleotides are TGTGCCAGCAGCTTTCCCGCGAGGGGCTCCTACGAGCAGTACTTC. Its protein is CASSFPARGSYEQYF. J is TRBJ2-7 and V is TRBV5-3; D might be TRBD1 or TRBD2, each matching 5 bases. TRBV5-3 is annotated as an ORF whose role is uncertain. The CDR3 covers 15 residues.

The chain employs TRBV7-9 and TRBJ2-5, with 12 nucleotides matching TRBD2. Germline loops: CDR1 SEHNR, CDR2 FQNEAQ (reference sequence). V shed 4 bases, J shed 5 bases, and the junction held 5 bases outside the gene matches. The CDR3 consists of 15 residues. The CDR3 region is CASSYRGLAGETQYF. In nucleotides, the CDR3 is TGTGCCAGCAGCTACCGCGGACTAGCGGGGGAGACCCAGTACTTC.

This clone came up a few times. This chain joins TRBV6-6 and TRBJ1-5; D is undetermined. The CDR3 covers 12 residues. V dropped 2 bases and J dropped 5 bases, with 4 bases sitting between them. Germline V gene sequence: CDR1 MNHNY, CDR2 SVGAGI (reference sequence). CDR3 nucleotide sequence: TGTGCCAGCAGTTACCTGGATCAGCCCCAGCATTTT. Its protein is CASSYLDQPQHF.

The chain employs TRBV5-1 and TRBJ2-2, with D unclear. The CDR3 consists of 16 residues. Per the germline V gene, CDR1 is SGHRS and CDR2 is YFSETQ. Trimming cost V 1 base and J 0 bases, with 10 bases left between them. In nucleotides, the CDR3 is TGCGCCAGCAGCTTGTTAGTGAGCGCGAACACCGGGGAGCTGTTTTTT. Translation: CASSLLVSANTGELFF.

CDR3 DNA sequence: TGTGCCACCGCCCTGATGAACACTGAAGCTTTCTTT. Translated, it gives CATALMNTEAFF. The V gene is TRBV28, the J gene TRBJ1-1; D gene ambiguous. The CDR3 has 12 residues. V dropped 10 bases and J dropped 0 bases, with 9 bases sitting between them. Germline V gives CDR1 MDHEN, CDR2 SYDVKM. Based on the CDR3 plus reference TRBV28 and TRBJ1-1, the full variable domain is DVKVTQSSRYLVKRTGEKVFLECVQDMDHENMFWYRQDPGLGLRLIYFSYDVKMKEKGDIPEGYSVSREKKERFSLILESASTNQTSMYLCATALMNTEAFFGQGTRLTVV.

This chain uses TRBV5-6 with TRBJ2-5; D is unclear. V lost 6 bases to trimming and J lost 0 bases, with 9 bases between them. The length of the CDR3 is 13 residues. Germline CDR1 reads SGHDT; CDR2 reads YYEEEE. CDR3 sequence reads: CASTGPNQETQYF. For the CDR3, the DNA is TGTGCCAGCACAGGACCAAACCAAGAGACCCAGTACTTC.

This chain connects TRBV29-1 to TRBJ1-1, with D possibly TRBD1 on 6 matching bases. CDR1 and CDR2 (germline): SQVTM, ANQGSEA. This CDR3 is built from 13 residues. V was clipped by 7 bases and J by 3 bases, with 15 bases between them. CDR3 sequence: CSGKGGADTEAFF. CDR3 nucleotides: TGCAGCGGTAAGGGGGGGGCAGACACTGAAGCTTTCTTT. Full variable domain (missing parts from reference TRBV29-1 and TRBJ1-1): SAVISQKPSRDICQRGTSLTIQCQVDSQVTMMFWYRQQPGQSLTLIATANQGSEATYESGFVIDKFPISRPNLTFSTLTVSNMSPEDSSIYLCSGKGGADTEAFFGQGTRLTVV.

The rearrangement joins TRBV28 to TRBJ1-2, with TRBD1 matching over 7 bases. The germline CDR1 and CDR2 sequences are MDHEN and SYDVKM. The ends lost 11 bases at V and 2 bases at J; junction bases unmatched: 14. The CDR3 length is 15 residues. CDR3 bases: TGTGCCGGACTCCCCTCGGGACAGATAAACTATGGCTACACCTTC. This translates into CAGLPSGQINYGYTF.

The CDR3 region is CAWNLGARTYEQYF. Here the CDR3 DNA reads TGTGCCTGGAATTTGGGGGCTAGAACCTACGAGCAGTACTTC. The chain joins TRBV30 to TRBJ2-7; D is possibly TRBD1 (6 bases). Germline V CDR1 and CDR2: GTSNPN, SVGIG (reference sequence). The CDR3 runs 14 residues. V shed 4 bases and J shed 2 bases, with 15 bases lying between them.

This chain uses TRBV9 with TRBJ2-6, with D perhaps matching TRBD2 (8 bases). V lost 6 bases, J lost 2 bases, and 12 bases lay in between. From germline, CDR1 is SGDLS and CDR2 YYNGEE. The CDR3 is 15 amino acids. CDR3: CASTGGGAGANVLTF. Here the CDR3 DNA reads TGTGCCAGCACGGGAGGGGGCGCTGGGGCCAACGTCCTGACTTTC.

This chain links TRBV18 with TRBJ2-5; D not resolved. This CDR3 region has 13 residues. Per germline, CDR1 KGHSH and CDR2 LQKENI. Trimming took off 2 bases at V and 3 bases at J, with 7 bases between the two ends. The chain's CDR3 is CASSPRVEETQYF. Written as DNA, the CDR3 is TGTGCCAGCTCACCAAGAGTGGAAGAGACCCAGTACTTC.

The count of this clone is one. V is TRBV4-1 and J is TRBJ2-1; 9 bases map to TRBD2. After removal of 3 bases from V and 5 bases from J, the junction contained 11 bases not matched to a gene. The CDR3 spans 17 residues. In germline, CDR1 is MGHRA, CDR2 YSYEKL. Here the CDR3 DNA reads TGCGCCAGCAGCCACCTTGCCTTGGCGGGAGGGAACAATGAGCAGTTCTTC. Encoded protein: CASSHLALAGGNNEQFF.